The 9 T cell receptor beta chains below come from one sample, sequenced in a study of immune evolution from preneoplasia to lung adenocarcinoma. TCRdb's table, derived via immunoSEQ multiplex PCR, lists solely in-frame clones and lacks some. The sample consists of 4,000 to 4,500 clones, 60% to 85% of them appearing once. The material sequenced was FFPE lung adenocarcinoma in situ tissue. These receptors were collected from a person aged 60-80 years with lung adenocarcinoma.

This chain links TRBV7-8 with TRBJ1-2; D is undetermined. V lost 5 bases and J 7 bases, leaving 17 bases between the germline ends. The CDR3 loop spans 14 amino acids. Per germline, CDR1 SGHVS and CDR2 FQNEAQ. The CDR3 spells CASSPSGRLLGYTF. The CDR3 nucleotides are TGTGCCAGCAGCCCCAGCGGGAGGCTGCTTGGCTACACCTTC.

V gene TRBV5-4 combines with J gene TRBJ1-2; no reliable D call. Germline V CDR1 and CDR2: SGHNT, YYREEE (reference sequence). V lost 0 bases to trimming and J lost 10 bases, with 7 bases between them. CDR3 length: 11 residues. The CDR3: CASSLVGAYTF. The DNA for the CDR3 is TGTGCCAGCAGCTTGGTCGGAGCCTACACCTTC.

V and J are TRBV5-6 and TRBJ2-3, with 10 bases identical to TRBD2. J gave up 0 bases and V 4 bases, and 8 bases lay outside the gene matches. CDR1 SGHDT and CDR2 YYEEEE come from the germline V gene. This CDR3 is 17 amino acids long. The CDR3 protein is CASSHLLAGTSTDTQYF. In DNA form, the CDR3 reads TGTGCCAGCAGCCATCTACTAGCGGGGACTAGCACAGATACGCAGTATTTT. Together with reference TRBV5-6 and TRBJ2-3, the CDR3 gives the full variable domain: DAGVTQSPTHLIKTRGQQVTLRCSPKSGHDTVSWYQQALGQGPQFIFQYYEEEERQRGNFPDRFSGHQFPNYSSELNVNALLLGDSALYLCASSHLLAGTSTDTQYFGPGTRLTVL.

The CDR3 coding sequence is TGTGCCTGGACCCCCAGGGTCACTGAAGCTTTCTTT. It codes for CAWTPRVTEAFF. The chain recombines TRBV30 with TRBJ1-1, with a possible D match to TRBD1 (5 bases). The V end lost 4 bases, the J end lost 4 bases, and 10 bases lay between the germline ends. The germline V gene encodes CDR1 GTSNPN and CDR2 SVGIG (reference sequence). The CDR3 contains 12 residues.

The gene calls are TRBV11-2 and TRBJ1-3, with TRBD1 as a possible D gene (5 bases). V was cut by 1 base and J by 0 bases, with 13 bases left in between. The CDR3 totals 17 residues. CDR1 is SGHAT, CDR2 FQNNGV, per germline. The CDR3 is CASSLGSQGASGNTIYF. The CDR3 bases are TGTGCCAGCAGCTTAGGATCTCAGGGCGCCTCTGGAAACACCATATATTTT.

V and J are TRBV7-9 and TRBJ1-1, with D unresolved. CDR3 size: 13 residues. The V gene lost 0 bases and the J gene lost 1 base, with 3 bases spanning the gap. The germline V gene encodes CDR1 SEHNR and CDR2 FQNEAQ (reference sequence). CDR3 sequence reads: CASSLAENTEAFF. DNA of the CDR3: TGTGCCAGCAGCTTAGCGGAGAACACTGAAGCTTTCTTT.

The V gene is TRBV9, the J gene TRBJ1-3, with 7 positions matching TRBD1. CDR3 size: 18 residues. The V segment lost 3 bases and the J segment 0 bases; nucleotides outside the gene matches: 12. Germline CDR1 reads SGDLS; CDR2 reads YYNGEE. In DNA, the CDR3 is TGTGCCAGCAGCGGCCTGGACAGGATCGTCAGCTCTGGAAACACCATATATTTT. Its protein is CASSGLDRIVSSGNTIYF.

The chain uses TRBV29-1 and TRBJ2-2; no reliable D call. CDR3 length equals 13 residues. Deletions cut 3 bases from V and 6 bases from J, with 11 bases between. The germline V gene has CDR1 SQVTM and CDR2 ANQGSEA. The CDR3 reads CSVDGLHPGELFF. The CDR3 DNA reads TGCAGCGTTGATGGGCTACACCCCGGGGAGCTGTTTTTT.

V is TRBV7-9 and J is TRBJ2-2, with D tentatively TRBD1 or TRBD2 (5 bases each). The CDR3 is 12 amino acids. Trimming took 3 bases from V and 6 from J, leaving 5 bases between them. The V gene's germline CDR1 is SEHNR and CDR2 FQNEAQ (reference sequence). The CDR3 DNA follows: TGTGCCAGCAGCTTGGGGGCCGGGGAGCTGTTTTTT. Translation: CASSLGAGELFF.